The rows below give T cell receptor beta chains drawn from one sample of a study of blood T cell repertoires in COVID-19. Some clones are missing from TCRdb's copy, which holds only in-frame ones; the method was immunoSEQ multiplex PCR. This sample has 310,000 or so clones, with around 89% found just once. Sequenced input: PBMCs or T cells enriched from blood (not recorded which). The receptor set was obtained from a woman aged 40 to 50 who had recovered from COVID-19. CDR3s include the opening cysteine and the closing phenylalanine or tryptophan. The order of the fields is D gene, J gene, V gene, clone size, CDR3 protein. The D gene is left open where the match is weak. Some rows mark clone size as missing; the rest say once, few, many or name a class of expanded clone.

>-|TRBJ2-1|TRBV11-2|-
CASSLGGGPDEQFF
>TRBD1|TRBJ2-2|TRBV5-1|-
CASRRDHIGQGGDTGELFF
>TRBD1|TRBJ1-3|TRBV3-1/TRBV3-2|-
CASRQTGGSGNTIYF
>TRBD1|TRBJ2-5|TRBV11-3|-
CASSFRTGLQETQYF
>TRBD1|TRBJ1-3|TRBV2|few
CASSLGGSEINTIYF
>-|TRBJ1-1|TRBV12-3/TRBV12-4|once
CASSLSYTEAFF
>TRBD1|TRBJ1-3|TRBV7-2|-
CASSLVGTVSGNTIYF
>TRBD1|TRBJ1-2|TRBV6-5|-
CASSYGGQIYGYTF
>-|TRBJ2-1|TRBV4-3|-
CASSFRQDPSYNEQFF
>TRBD1|TRBJ2-7|TRBV6-5|-
CASRKYRGESYEQYF
>-|TRBJ1-1|TRBV7-2|-
CASRLQRENTEAFF
>-|TRBJ2-3|TRBV3-1/TRBV3-2|-
CASSPIQESTDTQYF
>TRBD2|TRBJ2-2|TRBV7-2|few
CASNLAGGDTGELFF
>-|TRBJ1-6|TRBV4-3|-
CASSQEGGAGLDNSPLHF
>-|TRBJ1-2|TRBV30|-
CAWSAGTGDGYTF
>TRBD2|TRBJ2-7|TRBV28|-
CASSSSGPYEQYF
>-|TRBJ2-3|TRBV30|-
CAWSGGTDTDTQYF
>-|TRBJ1-3|TRBV5-6|-
CASSPFTGSLNTIYF
>TRBD2|TRBJ2-1|TRBV30|-
CAWSGLGLAGGPNEQFF
>-|TRBJ1-1|TRBV6-5|once
CASSYRAQPGNTEAFF
>-|TRBJ1-3|TRBV18|-
CASSPQDSPSGNTIYF
>TRBD1|TRBJ1-1|TRBV3-1/TRBV3-2|-
CASSHHGTGGTVNTEAFF
>-|TRBJ2-3|TRBV5-5|-
CASSLEGGGSTDTQYF
>-|TRBJ1-5|TRBV20-1|-
CSASPPGRGHNQPQHF
>-|TRBJ1-1|TRBV5-8|-
CASGKGRGTEAFF
>-|TRBJ1-3|TRBV4-1|once
CASSQENGYGVGNTIYF
>-|TRBJ1-1|TRBV7-2|-
CASSLQRGFTEAFF
>TRBD2|TRBJ2-1|TRBV7-8|-
CASILGTSGGYNEQFF
>-|TRBJ1-1|TRBV5-1|-
CASSFGDRVGTEAFF
>TRBD1|TRBJ2-2|TRBV28|-
CASSFSGQPTGELFF
>-|TRBJ1-5|TRBV12-3/TRBV12-4|-
CASRLGGKQPQHF
>TRBD2|TRBJ2-2|TRBV6-4|-
CASSDSPSGRGTGELFF
>TRBD1|TRBJ1-6|TRBV2|-
CATKTGTYNSPLHF
>-|TRBJ2-7|TRBV15|-
CATSTRRGTDYEQYF
>TRBD2|TRBJ2-1|TRBV4-3|-
CASSQEYFRRGGYNEQFF
>-|TRBJ1-4|TRBV2|-
CASSRRGGDQTNEKLFF
>-|TRBJ1-5|TRBV7-2|-
CASSPGLLGGQPQHF
>TRBD1|TRBJ1-5|TRBV3-1/TRBV3-2|-
CASSLGTGNQPQHF
>-|TRBJ2-7|TRBV21-1|-
CASGGTSSYEQYF
>-|TRBJ2-1|TRBV4-2|-
CASSNWGDGNNEQFF
>-|TRBJ1-2|TRBV10-3|once
CAISEVSDYGYTF
>-|TRBJ1-5|TRBV19|-
CASSMSGLLRPQHF
>TRBD2|TRBJ2-5|TRBV28|-
CASSLGYSGGQETQYF
>-|TRBJ2-4|TRBV7-9|-
CASSAGQPGIQYF
>TRBD1|TRBJ2-7|TRBV12-5|few
CASAIDRGYEQYF
>-|TRBJ2-7|TRBV10-2|-
CASSEGSYYEQYF
>TRBD2|TRBJ2-1|TRBV2|-
CASSGTGLAGYNEQFF
>-|TRBJ1-3|TRBV6-2/TRBV6-3|once
CASSYGGSGNTIYF
>TRBD2|TRBJ2-2|TRBV4-2|-
CASSPRTSANTGELFF
>TRBD2|TRBJ2-1|TRBV5-1|-
CASSLEGAGYNEQFF